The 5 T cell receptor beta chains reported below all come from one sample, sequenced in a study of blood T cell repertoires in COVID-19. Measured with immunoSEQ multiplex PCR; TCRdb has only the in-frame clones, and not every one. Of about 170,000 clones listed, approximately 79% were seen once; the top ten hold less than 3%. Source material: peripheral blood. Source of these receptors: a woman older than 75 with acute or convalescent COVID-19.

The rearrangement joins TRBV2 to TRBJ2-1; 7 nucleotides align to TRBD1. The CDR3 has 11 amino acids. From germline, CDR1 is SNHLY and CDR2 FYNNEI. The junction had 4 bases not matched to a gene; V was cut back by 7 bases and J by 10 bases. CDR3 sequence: CASTTTGEQFF. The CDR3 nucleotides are TGTGCCAGCACTACGACAGGGGAGCAGTTCTTC.

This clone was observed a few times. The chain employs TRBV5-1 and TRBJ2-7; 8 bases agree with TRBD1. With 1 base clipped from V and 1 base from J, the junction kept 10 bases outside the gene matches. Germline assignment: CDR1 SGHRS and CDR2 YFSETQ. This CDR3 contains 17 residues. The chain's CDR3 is CASSLQVSGTGSYEQYF. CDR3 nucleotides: TGCGCCAGCAGCTTGCAAGTTTCCGGGACAGGATCCTACGAGCAGTACTTC.

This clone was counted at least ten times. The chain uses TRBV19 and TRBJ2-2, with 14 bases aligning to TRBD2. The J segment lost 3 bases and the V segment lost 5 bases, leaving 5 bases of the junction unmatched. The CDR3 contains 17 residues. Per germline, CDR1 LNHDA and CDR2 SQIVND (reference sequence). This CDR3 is CASSVTSGRAYTGELFF. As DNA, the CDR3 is TGTGCCAGTAGTGTGACTAGCGGGAGGGCCTACACCGGGGAGCTGTTTTTT.

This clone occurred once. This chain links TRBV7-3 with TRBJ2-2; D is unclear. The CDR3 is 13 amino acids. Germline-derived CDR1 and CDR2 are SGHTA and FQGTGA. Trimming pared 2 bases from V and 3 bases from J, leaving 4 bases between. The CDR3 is CASSLQDTGELFF. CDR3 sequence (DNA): TGTGCCAGCAGCTTACAGGACACCGGGGAGCTGTTTTTT.

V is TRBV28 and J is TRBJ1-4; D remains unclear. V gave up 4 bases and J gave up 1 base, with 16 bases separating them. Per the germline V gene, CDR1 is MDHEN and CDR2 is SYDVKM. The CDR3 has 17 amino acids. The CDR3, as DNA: TGTGCCAGCAGTTCTCCCTCCGCCATACAAACTAATGAAAAACTGTTTTTT. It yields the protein CASSSPSAIQTNEKLFF.